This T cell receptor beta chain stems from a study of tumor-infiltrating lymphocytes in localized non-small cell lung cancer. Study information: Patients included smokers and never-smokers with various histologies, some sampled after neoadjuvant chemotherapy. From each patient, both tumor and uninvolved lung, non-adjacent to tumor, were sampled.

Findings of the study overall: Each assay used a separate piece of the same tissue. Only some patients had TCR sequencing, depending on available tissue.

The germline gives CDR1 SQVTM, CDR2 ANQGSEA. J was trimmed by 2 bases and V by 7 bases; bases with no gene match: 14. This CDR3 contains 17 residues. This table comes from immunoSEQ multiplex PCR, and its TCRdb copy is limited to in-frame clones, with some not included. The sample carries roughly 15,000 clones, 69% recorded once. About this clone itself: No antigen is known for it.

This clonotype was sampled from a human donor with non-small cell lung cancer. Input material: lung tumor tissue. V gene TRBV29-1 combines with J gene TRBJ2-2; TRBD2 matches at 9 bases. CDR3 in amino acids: CSAGRGSGRINTGELFF. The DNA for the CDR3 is TGCAGCGCTGGAAGGGGAAGCGGGAGGATTAACACCGGGGAGCTGTTTTTT.